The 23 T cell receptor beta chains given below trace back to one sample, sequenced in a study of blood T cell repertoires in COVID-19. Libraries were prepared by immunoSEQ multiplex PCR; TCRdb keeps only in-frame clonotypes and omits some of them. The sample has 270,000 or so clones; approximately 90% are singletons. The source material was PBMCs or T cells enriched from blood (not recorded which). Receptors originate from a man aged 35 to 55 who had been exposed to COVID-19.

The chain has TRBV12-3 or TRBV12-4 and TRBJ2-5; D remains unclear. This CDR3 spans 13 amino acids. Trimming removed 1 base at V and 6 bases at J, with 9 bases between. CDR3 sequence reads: CASSLVYQKTQYF. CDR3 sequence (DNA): TGTGCCAGCAGTTTAGTCTATCAAAAGACCCAGTACTTC.

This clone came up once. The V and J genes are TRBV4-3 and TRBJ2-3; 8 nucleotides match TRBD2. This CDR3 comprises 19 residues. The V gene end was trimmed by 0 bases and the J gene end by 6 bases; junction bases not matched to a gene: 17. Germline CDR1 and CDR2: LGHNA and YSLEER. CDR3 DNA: TGCGCCAGCAGCCAAGACGGTCGTTCTTCGGGAGGGCCCTTGGATACGCAGTATTTT. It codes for CASSQDGRSSGGPLDTQYF.

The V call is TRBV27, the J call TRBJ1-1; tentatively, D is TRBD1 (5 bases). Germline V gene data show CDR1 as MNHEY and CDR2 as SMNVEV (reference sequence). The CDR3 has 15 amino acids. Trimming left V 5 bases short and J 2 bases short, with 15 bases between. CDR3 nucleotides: TGTGCCAGCAGTGTAGACCCCCAGGGCAACACTGAAGCTTTCTTT. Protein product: CASSVDPQGNTEAFF.

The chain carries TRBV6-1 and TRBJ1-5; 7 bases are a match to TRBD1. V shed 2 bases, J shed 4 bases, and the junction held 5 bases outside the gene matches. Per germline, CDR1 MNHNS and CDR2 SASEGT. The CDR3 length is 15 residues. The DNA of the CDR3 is TGTGCCAGCAGTGAATGGAAACAGGGGAATCAGCCCCAGCATTTT. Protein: CASSEWKQGNQPQHF.

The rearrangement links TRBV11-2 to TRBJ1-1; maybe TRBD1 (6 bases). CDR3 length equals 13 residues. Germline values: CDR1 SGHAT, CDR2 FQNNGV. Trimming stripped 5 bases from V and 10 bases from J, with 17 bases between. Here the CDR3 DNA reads TGTGCCAGCAGCCCCACCGACCGAGGGGGAGCTTTCTTT. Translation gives CASSPTDRGGAFF. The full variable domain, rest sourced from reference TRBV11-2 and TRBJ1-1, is EAGVAQSPRYKIIEKRQSVAFWCNPISGHATLYWYQQILGQGPKLLIQFQNNGVVDDSQLPKDRFSAERLKGVDSTLKIQPAKLEDSAVYLCASSPTDRGGAFFGQGTRLTVV.

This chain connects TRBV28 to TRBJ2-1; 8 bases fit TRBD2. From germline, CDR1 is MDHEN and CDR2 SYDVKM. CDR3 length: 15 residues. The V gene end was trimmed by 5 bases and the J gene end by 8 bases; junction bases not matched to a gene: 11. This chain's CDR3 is CASSLGDGGEHEQFF. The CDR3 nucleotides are TGTGCCAGCAGTCTAGGGGACGGGGGGGAGCATGAGCAGTTCTTC.

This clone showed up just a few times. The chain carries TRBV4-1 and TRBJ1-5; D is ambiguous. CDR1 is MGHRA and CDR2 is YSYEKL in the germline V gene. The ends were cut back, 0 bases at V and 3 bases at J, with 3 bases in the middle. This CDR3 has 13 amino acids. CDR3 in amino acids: CASSQDVNQPQHF. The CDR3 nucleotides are TGCGCCAGCAGCCAAGACGTCAATCAGCCCCAGCATTTT.

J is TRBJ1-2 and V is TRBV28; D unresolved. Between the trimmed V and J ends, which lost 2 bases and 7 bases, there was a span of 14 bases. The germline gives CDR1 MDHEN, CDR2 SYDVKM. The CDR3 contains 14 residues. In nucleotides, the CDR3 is TGTGCCAGCAGTTTACCCCCCGATGGGAGTGGCTACACCTTC. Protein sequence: CASSLPPDGSGYTF.

CDR3 sequence reads: CASSEASDGRGTEAFF. CDR3 DNA: TGTGCCAGCAGTGAAGCTAGTGACGGGCGAGGGACTGAAGCTTTCTTT. The chain couples TRBV6-1 to TRBJ1-1; no definite D call. V lost 0 bases and J lost 5, with 16 bases in between. The germline V gene encodes CDR1 MNHNS and CDR2 SASEGT. The CDR3 runs 16 residues.

This CDR3 is CASSLLAQGNSPLHF. The CDR3, as DNA: TGTGCCAGCAGCTTATTAGCACAGGGAAATTCACCCCTCCACTTT. The genes are TRBV7-9 and TRBJ1-6; tentatively, D is TRBD1 (6 bases). The CDR3 is 15 residues long. The V and J ends lost 2 bases and 7 bases respectively, with 12 bases between them. Germline CDR1 and CDR2: SEHNR and FQNEAQ (reference sequence).

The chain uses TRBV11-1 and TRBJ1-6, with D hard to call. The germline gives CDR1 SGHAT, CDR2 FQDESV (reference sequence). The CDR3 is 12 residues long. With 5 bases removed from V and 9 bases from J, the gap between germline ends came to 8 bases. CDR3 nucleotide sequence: TGTGCCAGCAGCGAGTCGGGTTCACCCCTCCACTTT. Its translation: CASSESGSPLHF. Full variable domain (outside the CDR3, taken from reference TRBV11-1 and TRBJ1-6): EAEVAQSPRYKITEKSQAVAFWCDPISGHATLYWYRQILGQGPELLVQFQDESVVDDSQLPKDRFSAERLKGVDSTLKIQPAELGDSAMYLCASSESGSPLHFGNGTRLTVT.

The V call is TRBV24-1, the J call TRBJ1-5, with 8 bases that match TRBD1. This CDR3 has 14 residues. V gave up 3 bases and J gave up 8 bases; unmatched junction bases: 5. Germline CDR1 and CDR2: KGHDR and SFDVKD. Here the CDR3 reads CATSDGDRTKPQHF. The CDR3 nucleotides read TGTGCCACCAGTGATGGGGACAGGACCAAGCCCCAGCATTTT.

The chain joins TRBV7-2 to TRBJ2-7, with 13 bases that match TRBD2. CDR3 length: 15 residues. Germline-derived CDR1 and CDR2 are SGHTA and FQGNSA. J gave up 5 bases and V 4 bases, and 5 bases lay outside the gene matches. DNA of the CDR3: TGTGCCAGCAGCTCACCGGGACTAGCGGGAAACGAGCAGTACTTC. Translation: CASSSPGLAGNEQYF.

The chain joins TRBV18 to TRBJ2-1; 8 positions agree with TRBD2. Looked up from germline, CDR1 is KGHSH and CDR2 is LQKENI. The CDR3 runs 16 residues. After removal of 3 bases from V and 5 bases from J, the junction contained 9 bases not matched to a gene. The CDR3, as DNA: TGTGCCAGCTCACCTCCTACTAGCGGAACTCACAATGAGCAGTTCTTC. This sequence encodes CASSPPTSGTHNEQFF.

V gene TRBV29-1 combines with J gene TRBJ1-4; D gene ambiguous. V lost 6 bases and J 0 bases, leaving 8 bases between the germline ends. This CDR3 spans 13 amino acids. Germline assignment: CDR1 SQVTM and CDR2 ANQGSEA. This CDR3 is CSVARSTNEKLFF. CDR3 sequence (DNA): TGCAGCGTCGCGAGGTCAACTAATGAAAAACTGTTTTTT.

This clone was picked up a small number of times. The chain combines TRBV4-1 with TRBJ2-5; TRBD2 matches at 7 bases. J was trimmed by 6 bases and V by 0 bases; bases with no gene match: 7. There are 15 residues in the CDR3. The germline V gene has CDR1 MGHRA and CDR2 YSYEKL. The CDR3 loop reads CASSQDLWEGKTQYF. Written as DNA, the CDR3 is TGCGCCAGCAGCCAAGATCTGTGGGAGGGGAAGACCCAGTACTTC.

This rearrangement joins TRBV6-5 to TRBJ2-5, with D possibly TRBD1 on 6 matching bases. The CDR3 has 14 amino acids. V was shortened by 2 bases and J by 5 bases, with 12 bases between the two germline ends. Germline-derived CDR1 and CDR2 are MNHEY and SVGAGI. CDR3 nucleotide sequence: TGTGCCAGCAGTTACACGCAGGGGCGGGAGACCCAGTACTTC. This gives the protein CASSYTQGRETQYF.

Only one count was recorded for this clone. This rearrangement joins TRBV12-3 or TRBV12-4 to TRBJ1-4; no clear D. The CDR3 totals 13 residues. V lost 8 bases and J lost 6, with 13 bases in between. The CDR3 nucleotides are TGTGCCAGCGGTTATGGGCCGTATGAAAAACTGTTTTTT. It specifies CASGYGPYEKLFF.

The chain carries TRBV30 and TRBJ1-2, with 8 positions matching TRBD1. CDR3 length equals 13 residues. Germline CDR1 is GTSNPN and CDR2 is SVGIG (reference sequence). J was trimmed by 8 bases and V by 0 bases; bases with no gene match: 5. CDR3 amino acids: CAWSVGDRGGYTF. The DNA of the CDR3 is TGTGCCTGGAGTGTCGGAGACAGGGGCGGCTACACCTTC. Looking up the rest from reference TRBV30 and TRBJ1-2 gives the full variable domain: SQTIHQWPATLVQPVGSPLSLECTVEGTSNPNLYWYRQAAGRGLQLLFYSVGIGQISSEVPQNLSASRPQDRQFILSSKKLLLSDSGFYLCAWSVGDRGGYTFGSGTRLTVV.

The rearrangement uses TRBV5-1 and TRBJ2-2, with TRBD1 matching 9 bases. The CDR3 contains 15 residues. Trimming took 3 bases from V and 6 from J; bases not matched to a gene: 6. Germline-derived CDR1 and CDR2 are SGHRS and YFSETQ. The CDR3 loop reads CASSSDRGIAGELFF. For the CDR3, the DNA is TGCGCCAGCAGCTCTGACAGGGGGATAGCCGGGGAGCTGTTTTTT.

The CDR3 DNA sequence: TGTGCCACCAGTGACGGGACAGGTCTTTACGAGCAGTACTTC. Amino acid sequence: CATSDGTGLYEQYF. The chain links TRBV24-1 to TRBJ2-7, with 8 nucleotides matching TRBD1. The V and J ends lost 4 bases and 4 bases, in that order; junction bases with no gene match: 5. Germline values: CDR1 KGHDR, CDR2 SFDVKD. This CDR3 has 14 residues.

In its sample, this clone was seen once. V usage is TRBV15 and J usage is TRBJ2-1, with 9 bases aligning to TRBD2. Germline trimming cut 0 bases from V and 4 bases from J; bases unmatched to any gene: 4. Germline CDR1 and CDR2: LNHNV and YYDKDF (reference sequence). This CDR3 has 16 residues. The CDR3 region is CATSRDSSGRYNEQFF. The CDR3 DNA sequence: TGTGCCACCAGCAGAGATAGCAGCGGGAGGTACAATGAGCAGTTCTTC.

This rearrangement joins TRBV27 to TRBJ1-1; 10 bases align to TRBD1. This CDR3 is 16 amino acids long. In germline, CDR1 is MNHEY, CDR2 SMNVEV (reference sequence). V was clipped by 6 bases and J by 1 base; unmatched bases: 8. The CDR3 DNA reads TGTGCCAGCAGATTAGACAGGGGGCGAAGGAACACTGAAGCTTTCTTT. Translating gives CASRLDRGRRNTEAFF.